The 2 T cell receptor beta chains presented below share a single source sample, sequenced in a study of identical twins. TCRdb redid the calling of the 5' RACE reads with MiXCR, one entry per CDR3 protein. The table includes under 250,000 distinct CDR3 sequences, 9.5% to 15% detected once. This sample was also put to use in a study of yellow fever vaccine responses in identical twins.

The specimen was memory (CD45RO+) T cells sorted from blood. Receptors originate from a young woman in good health.

This clonotype was counted many times. This chain uses TRBV20-1 with TRBJ2-1; D unresolved. In germline, CDR1 is DFQATT, CDR2 SNEGSKA (reference sequence). The CDR3 covers 12 residues. V dropped 5 bases and J dropped 0 bases, with 5 bases sitting between them. The DNA of the CDR3 is TGCAGTGCTCCCGACTCCTACAATGAGCAGTTCTTC. Amino acid sequence: CSAPDSYNEQFF.

The sample holds a few counts of this clonotype. The genes are TRBV5-6 and TRBJ1-3; 9 bases line up with TRBD1. The V segment lost 1 base and the J segment 4 bases; nucleotides outside the gene matches: 6. The CDR3 contains 16 residues. Germline V lookup: CDR1 SGHDT, CDR2 YYEEEE. For the CDR3, the DNA is TGTGCCAGCAGCTTGTATTCGGGACAGGGAGGAAACACCATATATTTT. Translation: CASSLYSGQGGNTIYF.